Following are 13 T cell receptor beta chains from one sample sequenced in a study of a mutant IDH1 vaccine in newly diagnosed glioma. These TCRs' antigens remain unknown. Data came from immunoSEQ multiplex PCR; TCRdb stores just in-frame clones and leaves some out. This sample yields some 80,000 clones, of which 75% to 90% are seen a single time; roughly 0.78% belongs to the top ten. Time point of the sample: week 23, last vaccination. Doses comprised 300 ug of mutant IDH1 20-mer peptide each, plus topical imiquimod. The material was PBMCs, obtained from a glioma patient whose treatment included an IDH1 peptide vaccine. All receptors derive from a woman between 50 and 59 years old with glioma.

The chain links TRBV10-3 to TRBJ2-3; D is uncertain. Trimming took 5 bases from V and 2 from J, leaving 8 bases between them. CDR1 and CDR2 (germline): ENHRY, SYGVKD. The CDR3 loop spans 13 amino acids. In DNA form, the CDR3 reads TGTGCCATCAGTCTCGCGGACACAGATACGCAGTATTTT. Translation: CAISLADTDTQYF.

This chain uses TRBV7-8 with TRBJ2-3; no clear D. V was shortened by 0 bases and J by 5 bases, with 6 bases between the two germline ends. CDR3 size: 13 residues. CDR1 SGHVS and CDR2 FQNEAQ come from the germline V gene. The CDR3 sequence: CASSLASEDTQYF. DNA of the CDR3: TGTGCCAGCAGCTTAGCATCTGAAGATACGCAGTATTTT.

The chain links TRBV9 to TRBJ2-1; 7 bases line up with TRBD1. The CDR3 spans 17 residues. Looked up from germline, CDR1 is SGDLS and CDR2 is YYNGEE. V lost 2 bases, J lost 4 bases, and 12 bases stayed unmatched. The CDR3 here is CASSVGPGQSFYNEQFF. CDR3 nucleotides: TGTGCCAGCAGCGTGGGTCCGGGACAGAGCTTTTACAATGAGCAGTTCTTC. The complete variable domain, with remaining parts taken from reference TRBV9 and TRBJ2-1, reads DSGVTQTPKHLITATGQRVTLRCSPRSGDLSVYWYQQSLDQGLQFLIQYYNGEERAKGNILERFSAQQFPDLHSELNLSSLELGDSALYFCASSVGPGQSFYNEQFFGPGTRLTVL.

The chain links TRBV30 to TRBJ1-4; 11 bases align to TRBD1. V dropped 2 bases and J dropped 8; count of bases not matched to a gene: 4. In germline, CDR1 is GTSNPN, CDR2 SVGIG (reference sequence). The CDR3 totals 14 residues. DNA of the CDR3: TGTGCCTGGAGTACCGGGACAGGGGGAGAAAAACTGTTTTTT. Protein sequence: CAWSTGTGGEKLFF.

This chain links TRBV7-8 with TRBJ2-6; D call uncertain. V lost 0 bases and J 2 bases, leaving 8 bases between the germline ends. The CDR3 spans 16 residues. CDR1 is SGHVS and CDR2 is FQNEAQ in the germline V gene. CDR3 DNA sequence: TGTGCCAGCAGCTTAGCGGGTATTACTGGGGCCAACGTCCTGACTTTC. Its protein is CASSLAGITGANVLTF.

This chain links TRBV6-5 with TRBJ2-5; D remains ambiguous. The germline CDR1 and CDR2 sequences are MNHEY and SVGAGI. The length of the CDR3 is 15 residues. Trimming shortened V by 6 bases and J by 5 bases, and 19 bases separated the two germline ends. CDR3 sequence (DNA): TGTGCCAGCAGCCCAGGACCAAGTTGGGTGGAGACCCAGTACTTC. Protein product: CASSPGPSWVETQYF.

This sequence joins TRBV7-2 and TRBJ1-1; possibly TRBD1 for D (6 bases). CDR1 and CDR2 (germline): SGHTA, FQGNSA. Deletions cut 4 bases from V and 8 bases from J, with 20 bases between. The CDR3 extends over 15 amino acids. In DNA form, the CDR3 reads TGTGCCAGCAGCTACGCGGGACACCCGCCGCCGGAAGCTTTCTTT. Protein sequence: CASSYAGHPPPEAFF. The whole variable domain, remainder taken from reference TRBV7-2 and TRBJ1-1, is GAGVSQSPSNKVTEKGKDVELRCDPISGHTALYWYRQSLGQGLEFLIYFQGNSAPDKSGLPSDRFSAERTGGSVSTLTIQRTQQEDSAVYLCASSYAGHPPPEAFFGQGTRLTVV.

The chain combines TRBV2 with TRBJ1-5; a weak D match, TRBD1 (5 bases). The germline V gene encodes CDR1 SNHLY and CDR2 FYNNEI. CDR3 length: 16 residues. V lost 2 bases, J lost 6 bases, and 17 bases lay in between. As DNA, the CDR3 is TGTGCCAGCAGTGAATTCCCAGGGTTAAGGCGTCAGCCCCAGCATTTT. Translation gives CASSEFPGLRRQPQHF.

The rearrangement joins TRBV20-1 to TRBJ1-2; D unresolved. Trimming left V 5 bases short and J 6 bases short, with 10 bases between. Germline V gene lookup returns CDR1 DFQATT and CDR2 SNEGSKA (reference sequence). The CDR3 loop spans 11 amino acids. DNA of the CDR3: TGCAGTGCTGTGACCCTCAATGGCTACACCTTC. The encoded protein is CSAVTLNGYTF.

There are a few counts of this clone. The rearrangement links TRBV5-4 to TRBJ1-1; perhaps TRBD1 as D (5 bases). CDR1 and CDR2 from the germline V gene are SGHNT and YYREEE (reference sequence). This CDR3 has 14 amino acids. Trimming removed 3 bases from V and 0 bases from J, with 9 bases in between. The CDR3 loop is CASSYRQMNTEAFF. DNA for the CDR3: TGTGCCAGCAGCTACCGACAGATGAACACTGAAGCTTTCTTT.

The CDR3 DNA reads as TGTGCCAGCAGCTTAGGTTACACTGAAGCTTTCTTT. It specifies CASSLGYTEAFF. V and J are TRBV2 and TRBJ1-1; D uncertain. V lost 6 bases and J lost 3, with 8 bases in between. The CDR3 totals 12 residues. From germline, CDR1 is SNHLY and CDR2 FYNNEI.

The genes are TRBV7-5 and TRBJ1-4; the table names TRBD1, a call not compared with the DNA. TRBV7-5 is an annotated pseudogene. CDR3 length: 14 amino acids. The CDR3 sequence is CARSLGDRGEKLFF. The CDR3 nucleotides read TGTGCCAGAAGCTTAGGGGACAGGGGTGAAAAACTGTTTTTT.

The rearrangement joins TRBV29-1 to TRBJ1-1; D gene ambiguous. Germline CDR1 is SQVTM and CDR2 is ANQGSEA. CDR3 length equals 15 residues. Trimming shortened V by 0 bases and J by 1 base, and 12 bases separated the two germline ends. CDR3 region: CSVEELDGPNTEAFF. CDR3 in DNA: TGCAGCGTTGAAGAACTGGACGGACCGAACACTGAAGCTTTCTTT.